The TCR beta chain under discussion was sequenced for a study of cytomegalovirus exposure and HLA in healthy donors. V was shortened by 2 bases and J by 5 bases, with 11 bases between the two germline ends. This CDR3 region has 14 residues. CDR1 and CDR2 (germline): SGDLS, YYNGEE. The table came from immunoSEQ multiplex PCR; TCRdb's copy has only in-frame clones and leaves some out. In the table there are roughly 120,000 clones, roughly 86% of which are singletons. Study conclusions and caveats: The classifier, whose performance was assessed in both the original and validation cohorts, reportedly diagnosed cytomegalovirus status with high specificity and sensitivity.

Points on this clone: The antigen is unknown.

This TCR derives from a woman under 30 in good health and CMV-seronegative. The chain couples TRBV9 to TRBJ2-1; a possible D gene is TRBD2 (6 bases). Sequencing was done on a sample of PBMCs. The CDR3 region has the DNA TGTGCCAGCAGCGTGGGGGGAACGAACAATGAGCAGTTCTTC. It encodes CASSVGGTNNEQFF.